This T cell receptor beta chain is drawn from a study of T cells in Graves' hyperthyroidism and ophthalmopathy. The TCR beta CDR3 regions underwent amplification using RNA transcripts as the source. First-round RT-PCR of the TCR CDR3 relied on the HTBI primer set. MiXCR was run by TCRdb on the multiplex PCR reads, yielding one entry per CDR3 protein. Here the sample spans about 700,000 distinct CDR3 sequences, 12% to 15% being singletons. Germline CDR1 reads LGHDT; CDR2 reads YNNKEL (reference sequence). The CDR3 loop spans 17 amino acids. Trimming left V 2 bases short and J 2 bases short, with 18 bases between.

This clonotype was sampled from a woman under 30 with Graves' hyperthyroidism. Sequenced input: blood. The V call is TRBV3-1, the J call TRBJ1-2; a weak D match, TRBD1 (6 bases). DNA for the CDR3: TGTGCCAGCAGCCAATTTGCCGGGACAAATTCCAACTATGGCTACACCTTC. Translating it yields CASSQFAGTNSNYGYTF.